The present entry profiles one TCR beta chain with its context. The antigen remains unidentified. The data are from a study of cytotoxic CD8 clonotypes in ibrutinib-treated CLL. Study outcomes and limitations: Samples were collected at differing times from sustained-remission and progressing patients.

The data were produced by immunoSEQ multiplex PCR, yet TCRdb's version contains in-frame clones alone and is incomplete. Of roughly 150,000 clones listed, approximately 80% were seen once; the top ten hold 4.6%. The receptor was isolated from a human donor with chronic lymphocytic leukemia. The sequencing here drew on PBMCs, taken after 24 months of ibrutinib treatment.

CDR3 in DNA: TGTGCCAGCAGCGTAGGTATACTAGCGGGAGTCGATACGCAGTATTTT. Translated: CASSVGILAGVDTQYF. The V gene is TRBV9, the J gene TRBJ2-3; 11 bases match TRBD2. V lost 0 bases, J lost 6 bases, and 6 bases stayed unmatched. Germline CDR1 SGDLS, CDR2 YYNGEE. The CDR3 covers 16 residues.